This TCR beta chain was profiled in a study of blood T cells in healthy people across ages. The study, taken as a whole, reports: Any changes in expanded clonotypes were possibly confounded, as donor CMV status remained unknown.

After removal of 0 bases from V and 6 bases from J, the junction contained 4 bases not matched to a gene. The CDR3 sequence is 16 residues long. The germline V gene has CDR1 MGHRA and CDR2 YSYEKL. This clonotype appeared a few times. Its cognate antigen is unknown. Together with a sample-barcoded 5' primer, a J-beta primer mix was included in a second PCR lasting about 6 to 11 cycles. Every sample produced at least 2.5 million CDR3-containing paired-end reads. TCRdb itself ran the 5' RACE reads through MiXCR, one entry per CDR3 protein. The sample holds about 580,000 distinct CDR3 sequences; around 48% are singletons and the top ten take around 23%.

Sequences were obtained from blood. V and J are TRBV4-1 and TRBJ2-1, with 11 positions matching TRBD1. The source is a man older than 75 in good health. CDR3 nucleotide sequence: TGCGCCAGCAGCCAAGACTGGACAGGGGGCTTCAATGAGCAGTTCTTC. Protein product: CASSQDWTGGFNEQFF.